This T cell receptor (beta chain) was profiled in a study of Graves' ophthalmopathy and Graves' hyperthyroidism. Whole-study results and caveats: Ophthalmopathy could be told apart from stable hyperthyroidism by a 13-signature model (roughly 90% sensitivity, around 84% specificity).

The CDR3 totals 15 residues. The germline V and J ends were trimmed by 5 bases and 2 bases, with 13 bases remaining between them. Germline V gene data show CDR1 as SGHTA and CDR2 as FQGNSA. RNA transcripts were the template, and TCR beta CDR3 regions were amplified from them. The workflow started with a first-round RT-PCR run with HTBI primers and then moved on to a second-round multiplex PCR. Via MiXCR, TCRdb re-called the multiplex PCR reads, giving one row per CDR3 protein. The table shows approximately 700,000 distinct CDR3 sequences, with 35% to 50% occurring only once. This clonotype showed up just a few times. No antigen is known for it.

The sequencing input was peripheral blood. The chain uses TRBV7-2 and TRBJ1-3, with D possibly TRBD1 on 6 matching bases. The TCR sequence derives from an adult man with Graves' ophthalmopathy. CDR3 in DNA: TGTGCCAGCAGCCCTAGCGGGGGCACTGGAAACACCATATATTTT. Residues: CASSPSGGTGNTIYF.